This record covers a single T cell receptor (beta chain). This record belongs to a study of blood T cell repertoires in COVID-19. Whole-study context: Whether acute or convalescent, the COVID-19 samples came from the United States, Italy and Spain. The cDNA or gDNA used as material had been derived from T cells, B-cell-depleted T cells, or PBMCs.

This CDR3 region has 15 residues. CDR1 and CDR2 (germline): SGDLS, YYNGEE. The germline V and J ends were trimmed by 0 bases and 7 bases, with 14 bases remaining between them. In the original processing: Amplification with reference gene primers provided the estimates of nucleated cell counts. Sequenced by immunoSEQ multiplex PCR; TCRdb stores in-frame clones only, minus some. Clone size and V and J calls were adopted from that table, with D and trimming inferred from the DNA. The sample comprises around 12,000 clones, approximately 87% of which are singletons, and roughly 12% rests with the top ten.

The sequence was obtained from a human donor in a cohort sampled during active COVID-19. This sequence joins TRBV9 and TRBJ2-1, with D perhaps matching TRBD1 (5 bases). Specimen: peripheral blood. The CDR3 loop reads CASSVATTARNEQFF. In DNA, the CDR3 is TGTGCCAGCAGCGTAGCTACGACAGCACGAAATGAGCAGTTCTTC.